This T cell receptor beta chain came from a study of blood T cell repertoires in COVID-19. Study-level information: Researchers got acute and convalescent COVID-19 samples from the United States, Italy and Spain. PBMCs, B-cell-depleted T cells, or T cells were the source of the cDNA or gDNA that made up the material.

Under the authors' procedure: By means of reference gene primer amplification, nucleated cell counts were estimated. Clones were read by immunoSEQ multiplex PCR, and TCRdb kept only the in-frame ones, dropping some. V and J calls plus clone size are reproduced from that table; the DNA served to infer D and trimming. Of over 150,000 clones listed, more than 75% are singletons. In germline, CDR1 is MNHEY, CDR2 SVGAGI. Trimming cost V 7 bases and J 5 bases, with 14 bases left between them. The CDR3 covers 13 residues. Sequencing was carried out using peripheral blood. The chain employs TRBV6-5 and TRBJ2-5, with D uncertain. The sequence was collected from a man younger than 35 with acute or convalescent COVID-19. The CDR3 DNA follows: TGTGCCAGCACGCAGGCCGCCTGGGAGACCCAGTACTTC. Amino acid sequence: CASTQAAWETQYF.